The present entry profiles one TCR beta chain with its context. The sample is drawn from a study of blood T cell repertoires in COVID-19. Study information: COVID-19 samples collected from the United States, Italy and Spain covered acute and convalescent phases. PBMCs, B-cell-depleted T cells, or T cells provided the cDNA or gDNA that made up the material.

Original analysis: Estimation of nucleated cell counts relied on the amplification of reference gene primers. Assay used: immunoSEQ multiplex PCR; TCRdb lists only in-frame clones, some missing. The V and J calls and clone size were taken over from that table, and D and trimming were inferred from the DNA. The data hold about 180,000 clones, with more than 75% observed a single time. Among Cohort 3 donors, those recovered had two negative PCRs, clearance, or symptom resolution. This CDR3 has 13 amino acids. Trimming cost V 4 bases and J 3 bases; bases outside gene matches: 0. Germline CDR1 and CDR2: SNHLY and FYNNEI.

The chain recombines TRBV2 with TRBJ2-4; 7 nucleotides line up with TRBD1. The origin of this receptor is a woman in her 30s who had recovered from COVID-19. The sequencing input was PBMCs or T cells enriched from blood (not recorded which). CDR3 in DNA: TGTGCCAGCAGTGGGACAGGCAAAAACATTCAGTACTTC. Translating it yields CASSGTGKNIQYF.